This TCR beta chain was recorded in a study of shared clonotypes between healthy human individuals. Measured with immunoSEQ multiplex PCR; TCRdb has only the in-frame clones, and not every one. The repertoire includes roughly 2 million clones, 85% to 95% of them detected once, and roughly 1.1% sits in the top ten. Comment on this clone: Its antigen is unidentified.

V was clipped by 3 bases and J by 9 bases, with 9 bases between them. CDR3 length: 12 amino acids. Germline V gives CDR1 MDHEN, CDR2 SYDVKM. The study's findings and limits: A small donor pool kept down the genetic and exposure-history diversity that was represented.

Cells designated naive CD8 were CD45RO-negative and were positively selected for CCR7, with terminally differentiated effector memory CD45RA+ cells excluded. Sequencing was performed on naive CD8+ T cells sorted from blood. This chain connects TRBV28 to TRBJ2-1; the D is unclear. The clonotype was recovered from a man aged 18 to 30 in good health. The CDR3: CASSLARPEQFF. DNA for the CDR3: TGTGCCAGCAGTTTGGCCAGACCTGAGCAGTTCTTC.